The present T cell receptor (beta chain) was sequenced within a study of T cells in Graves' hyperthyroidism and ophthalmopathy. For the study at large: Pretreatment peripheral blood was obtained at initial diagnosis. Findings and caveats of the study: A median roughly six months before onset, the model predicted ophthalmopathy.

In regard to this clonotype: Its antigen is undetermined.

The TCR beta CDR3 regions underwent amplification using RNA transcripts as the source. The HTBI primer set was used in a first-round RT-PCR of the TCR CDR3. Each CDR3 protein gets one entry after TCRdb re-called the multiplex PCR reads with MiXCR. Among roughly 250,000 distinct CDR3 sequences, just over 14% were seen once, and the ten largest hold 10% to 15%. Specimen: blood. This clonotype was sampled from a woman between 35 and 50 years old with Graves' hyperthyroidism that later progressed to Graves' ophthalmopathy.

This CDR3 is CASSRHTIYF. CDR3 nucleotide sequence: TGTGCCAGTAGTCGGCACACCATATATTTT. This chain connects TRBV19 to TRBJ1-3, with no clear D. The ends were cut back, 5 bases at V and 8 bases at J, with 4 bases in the middle. The CDR3 covers 10 residues. The germline V gene encodes CDR1 LNHDA and CDR2 SQIVND (reference sequence).